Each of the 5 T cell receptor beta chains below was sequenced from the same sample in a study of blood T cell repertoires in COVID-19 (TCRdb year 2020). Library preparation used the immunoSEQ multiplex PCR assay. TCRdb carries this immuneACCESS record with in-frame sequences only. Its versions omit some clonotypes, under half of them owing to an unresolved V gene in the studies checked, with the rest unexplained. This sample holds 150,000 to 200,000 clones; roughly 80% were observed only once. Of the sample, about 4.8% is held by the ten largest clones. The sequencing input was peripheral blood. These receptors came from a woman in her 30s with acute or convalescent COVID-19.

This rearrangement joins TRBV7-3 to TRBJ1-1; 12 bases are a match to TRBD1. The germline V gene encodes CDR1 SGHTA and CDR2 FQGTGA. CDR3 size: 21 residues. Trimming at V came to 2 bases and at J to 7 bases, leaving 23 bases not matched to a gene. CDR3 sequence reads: CASSLLLGHGTGGAGLHEAFF. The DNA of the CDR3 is TGTGCCAGCAGCTTATTATTGGGGCATGGGACAGGGGGCGCGGGGCTCCATGAAGCTTTCTTT.

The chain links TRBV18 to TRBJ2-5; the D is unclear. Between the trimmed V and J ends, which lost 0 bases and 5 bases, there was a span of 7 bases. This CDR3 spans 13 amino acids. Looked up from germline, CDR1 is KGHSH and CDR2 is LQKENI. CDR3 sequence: CASSPPVSETQYF. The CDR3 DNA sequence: TGTGCCAGCTCACCACCTGTATCGGAGACCCAGTACTTC.

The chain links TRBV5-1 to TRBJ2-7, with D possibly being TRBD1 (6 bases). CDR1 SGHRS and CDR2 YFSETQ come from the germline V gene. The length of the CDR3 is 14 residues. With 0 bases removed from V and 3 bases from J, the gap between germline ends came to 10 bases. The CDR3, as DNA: TGCGCCAGCAGCTTGGCCGTAGGGGGCTACGAGCAGTACTTC. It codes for CASSLAVGGYEQYF.

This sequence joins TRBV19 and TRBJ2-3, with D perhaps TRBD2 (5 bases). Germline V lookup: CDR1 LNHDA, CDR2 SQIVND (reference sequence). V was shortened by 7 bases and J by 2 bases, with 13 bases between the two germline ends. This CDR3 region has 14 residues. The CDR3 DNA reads TGTGCCAGTAAAATCCCGGGGATCACAGATACGCAGTATTTT. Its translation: CASKIPGITDTQYF.

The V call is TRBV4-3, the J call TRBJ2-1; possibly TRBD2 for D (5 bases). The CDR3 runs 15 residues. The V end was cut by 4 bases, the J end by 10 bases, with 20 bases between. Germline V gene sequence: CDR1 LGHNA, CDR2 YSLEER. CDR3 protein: CASSRLGGGSGEQFF. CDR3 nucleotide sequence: TGCGCCAGCAGCCGGCTCGGAGGCGGCTCTGGAGAGCAGTTCTTC.